Listed here are 13 T cell receptor beta chains from one sample, sequenced in a study of CD8+CD57+ T cells in acquired aplastic anemia. For sequencing, patients were chosen who had shown expansion of CD8+CD57+ cells by flow cytometry. The template for TCR beta VDJ and CDR3 sequence profiling was genomic DNA. MiXCR, applied by TCRdb to the reads, yields one record per CDR3 protein. Among a few hundred thousand distinct CDR3 sequences listed, around 32% were seen once. The material sequenced was sorted CD4+, CD8+, or CD8+CD57+ T cells (not recorded which) from PBMCs. The receptors come from a human donor with aplastic anemia.

A note on this clonotype: It may be a read error: a sequence one base away is much more abundant. The chain combines TRBV7-6 with TRBJ1-6; 9 bases fit TRBD1. This CDR3 contains 16 residues. Germline loops: CDR1 SGHVS, CDR2 FNYEAQ. Trimming cost V 5 bases and J 4 bases; bases outside gene matches: 6. The CDR3 nucleotides are TGTGCCAGCAGCGCAGGGACAGGGCGTTATAATTCACCCCTCCACTTT. Protein sequence: CASSAGTGRYNSPLHF.

The chain recombines TRBV19 with TRBJ2-1; D unclear. Trimming took off 3 bases at V and 1 base at J, with 10 bases between the two ends. The CDR3 totals 15 residues. The V gene's germline CDR1 is LNHDA and CDR2 SQIVND (reference sequence). Here the CDR3 reads CASSIRAGSYNEQFF. CDR3 DNA sequence: TGTGCCAGTAGTATTCGTGCAGGATCCTACAATGAGCAGTTCTTC.

This clonotype turned up a few times. The chain uses TRBV5-6 and TRBJ1-5; perhaps TRBD1 as D (5 bases). V dropped 7 bases and J dropped 2 bases, with 16 bases sitting between them. The CDR3 spans 15 residues. Looked up from germline, CDR1 is SGHDT and CDR2 is YYEEEE. The CDR3 reads CASGLGGFRNQPQHF. The CDR3 DNA is TGTGCCAGCGGCCTGGGGGGATTTCGCAATCAGCCCCAGCATTTT.

V usage is TRBV10-3 and J usage is TRBJ1-6, with 10 bases matching TRBD1. The CDR3 consists of 17 residues. The germline gives CDR1 ENHRY, CDR2 SYGVKD. Germline trimming cut 6 bases from V and 10 bases from J; bases unmatched to any gene: 15. The CDR3 coding sequence is TGTGCCATCAGCGTTCTATCCCCGGGACAGGGGAGCTCACCCCTCCACTTT. As protein: CAISVLSPGQGSSPLHF.

This clonotype showed up many times. The germline gene is not matched at one end of the junction; a read error may be the cause. This rearrangement joins TRBV2 to TRBJ2-7, with 8 bases matching TRBD2. Germline CDR1 SNHLY, CDR2 FYNNEI. The CDR3 runs to 13 residues. CDR3 sequence reads: CASSELTSESVRF. DNA for the CDR3: TGTGCCAGCAGTGAACTGACTAGCGAGAGCGTGAGGTTC. Looking up the rest from reference TRBV2 and TRBJ2-7 gives the full variable domain: EPEVTQTPSHQVTQMGQEVILRCVPISNHLYFYWYRQILGQKVEFLVSFYNNEISEKSEIFDDQFSVERPDGSNFTLKIRSTKLEDSAMYFCASSELTSESVRFGPGTRLTVT.

On this clonotype itself: The junction and the germline gene differ at one end; a read error may be behind it. This chain uses TRBV7-7 with TRBJ2-5; D may be TRBD1 (5 bases). The CDR3 has 13 amino acids. The germline V gene has CDR1 SSHAT and CDR2 FNYEAQ (reference sequence). CDR3 DNA: TGTGCTAGCAGCTTATGGGGCCAAGGGACCCAGTACTTC. This gives the protein CASSLWGQGTQYF.

This clonotype was found many times. V and J are TRBV25-1 and TRBJ2-7; a possible D gene is TRBD1 (6 bases). The V and J ends lost 5 bases and 0 bases respectively, with 11 bases between them. The CDR3 extends over 14 amino acids. The germline V gene has CDR1 MGHDK and CDR2 SYGVNS. The CDR3 region is CASSKQGSSYEQYF. In DNA form, the CDR3 reads TGTGCCAGCAGTAAGCAGGGGAGCTCCTACGAGCAGTACTTC.

This clonotype was seen a few times. The chain uses TRBV20-1 and TRBJ2-7, with D possibly called TRBD1 or TRBD2 (5 bases each). The CDR3 length is 15 residues. Germline V CDR1 and CDR2: DFQATT, SNEGSKA (reference sequence). V was cut by 1 base and J by 1 base, with 14 bases left in between. DNA of the CDR3: TGCAGTGCTAGAGTCATCGGGACCCCATCCTACGAGCAGTACTTC. Encoded protein: CSARVIGTPSYEQYF.

For this clonotype: One junction end does not reproduce the germline sequence, and a read error may be involved. The V call is TRBV24-1, the J call TRBJ2-3, with TRBD2 matching over 12 bases. The germline V gene has CDR1 KGHDR and CDR2 SFDVKD. This CDR3 contains 15 residues. CDR3 sequence (DNA): TGCGCCAGCAGTGTGCTAGCGGGAGGGCACGGTACGCAGTATTTT. It translates to CASSVLAGGHGTQYF.

The rearrangement links TRBV6-1 to TRBJ1-4; no clear D gene. Germline loops: CDR1 MNHNS, CDR2 SASEGT. The CDR3 consists of 12 residues. Trimming removed 8 bases at V and 11 bases at J, with 15 bases between. CDR3 sequence: CASSRRAVKLFF. The CDR3 coding sequence is TGTGCCAGCTCCCGCCGGGCCGTCAAACTGTTTTTT.

This clonotype has a single count. The J gene is TRBJ2-7, the V gene TRBV18; D unclear. V was shortened by 5 bases and J by 3 bases, with 11 bases between the two germline ends. This CDR3 is built from 13 residues. The germline V gene encodes CDR1 KGHSH and CDR2 LQKENI. The CDR3 reads CASSSLPDYEQYF. The CDR3 DNA follows: TGTGCCAGCTCAAGTCTCCCCGACTACGAGCAGTACTTC.

The gene calls are TRBV15 and TRBJ2-6; TRBD2 might be the D (5 bases). Looked up from germline, CDR1 is LNHNV and CDR2 is YYDKDF (reference sequence). The ends were cut back, 2 bases at V and 17 bases at J, with 10 bases in the middle. The CDR3 is made up of 11 amino acids. CDR3 protein: CATSRSHGVTF. The CDR3, as DNA: TGTGCCACCAGCAGATCCCACGGGGTGACTTTC.

The chain has TRBV15 and TRBJ1-2, with D possibly being TRBD1 (5 bases). Germline V gene sequence: CDR1 LNHNV, CDR2 YYDKDF (reference sequence). The CDR3 is made up of 12 amino acids. V was clipped by 3 bases and J by 8 bases, with 10 bases between them. CDR3 nucleotide sequence: TGTGCCACCAGCAGGGCACAGGACGGCTACACCTTC. It specifies CATSRAQDGYTF.